Sequencing of this TCR beta chain was carried out in a study of blood T cell repertoires in COVID-19. For the study at large: Nucleic acid was either cDNA or gDNA, and it came from T cells, B-cell-depleted T cells, or PBMCs.

Trimming pared 8 bases from V and 4 bases from J, leaving 12 bases between. Germline loops: CDR1 MDHEN, CDR2 SYDVKM. The CDR3 contains 13 residues. Produced via immunoSEQ multiplex PCR; TCRdb's table is partial and in-frame only. The sample has roughly 140,000 clones; 75% to 85% are singletons. The sequenced sample was peripheral blood. The receptor's source is a man in his sixties with active or convalescent COVID-19. The chain carries TRBV28 and TRBJ2-1, with TRBD2 as a possible D gene (6 bases). CDR3 DNA: TGTGCCAGCGGCTCTCGGGAGTACAATGAGCAGTTCTTC. Residues: CASGSREYNEQFF.